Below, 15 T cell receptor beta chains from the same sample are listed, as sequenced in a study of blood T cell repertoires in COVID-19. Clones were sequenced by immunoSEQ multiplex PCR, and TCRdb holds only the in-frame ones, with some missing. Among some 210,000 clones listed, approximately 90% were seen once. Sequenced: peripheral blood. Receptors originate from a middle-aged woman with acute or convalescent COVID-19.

The CDR3 reads CASSLDSHSTGWNNEKLFF. CDR3 sequence (DNA): TGTGCCAGCAGCTTAGACTCCCACTCGACGGGGTGGAATAATGAAAAACTGTTTTTT. V and J are TRBV7-8 and TRBJ1-4; no firm D call. CDR3 length: 19 amino acids. Germline CDR1 is SGHVS and CDR2 is FQNEAQ. V gave up 1 base and J gave up 4 bases, with 22 bases separating them.

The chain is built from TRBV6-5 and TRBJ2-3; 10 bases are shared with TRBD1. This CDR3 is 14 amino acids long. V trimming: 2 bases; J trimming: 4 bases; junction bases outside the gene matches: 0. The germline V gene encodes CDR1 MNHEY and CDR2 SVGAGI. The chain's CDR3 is CASSYGTGADTQYF. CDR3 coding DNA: TGTGCCAGCAGTTACGGGACAGGGGCAGATACGCAGTATTTT.

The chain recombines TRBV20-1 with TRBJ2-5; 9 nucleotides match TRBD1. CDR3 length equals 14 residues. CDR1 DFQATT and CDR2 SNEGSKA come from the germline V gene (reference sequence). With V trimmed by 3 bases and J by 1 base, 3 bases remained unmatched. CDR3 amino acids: CSASLGQGQETQYF. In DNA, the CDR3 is TGCAGTGCTAGTTTGGGACAGGGCCAAGAGACCCAGTACTTC.

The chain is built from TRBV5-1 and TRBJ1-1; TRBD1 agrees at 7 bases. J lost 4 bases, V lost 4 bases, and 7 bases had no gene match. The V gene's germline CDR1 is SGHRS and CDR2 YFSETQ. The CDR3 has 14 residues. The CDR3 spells CASSRDSTSTEAFF. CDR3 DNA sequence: TGCGCCAGCAGCCGGGACAGTACGAGCACTGAAGCTTTCTTT.

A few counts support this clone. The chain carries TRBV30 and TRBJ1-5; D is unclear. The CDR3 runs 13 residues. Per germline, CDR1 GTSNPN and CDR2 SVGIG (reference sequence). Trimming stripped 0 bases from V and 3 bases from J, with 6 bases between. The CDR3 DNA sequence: TGTGCCTGGAGTGTACAGTACAATCAGCCCCAGCATTTT. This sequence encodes CAWSVQYNQPQHF.

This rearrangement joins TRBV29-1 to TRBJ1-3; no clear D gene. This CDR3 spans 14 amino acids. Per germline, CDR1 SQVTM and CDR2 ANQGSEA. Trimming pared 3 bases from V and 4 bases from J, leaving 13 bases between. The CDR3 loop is CSVDRGTEGNTIYF. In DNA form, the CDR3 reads TGCAGCGTTGACCGGGGTACGGAAGGAAACACCATATATTTT.

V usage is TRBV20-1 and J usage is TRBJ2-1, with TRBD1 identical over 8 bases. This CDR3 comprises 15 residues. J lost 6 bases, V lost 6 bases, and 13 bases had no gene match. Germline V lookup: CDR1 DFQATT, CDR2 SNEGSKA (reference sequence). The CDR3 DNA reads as TGCAGTGCGAGTTCCGACAGGGGAAATAGCAATGAGCAGTTCTTC. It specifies CSASSDRGNSNEQFF.

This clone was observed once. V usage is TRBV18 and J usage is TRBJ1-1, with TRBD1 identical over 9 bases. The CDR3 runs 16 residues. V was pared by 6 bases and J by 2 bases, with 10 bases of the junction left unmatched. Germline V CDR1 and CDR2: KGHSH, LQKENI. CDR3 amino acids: CASSRWRDRENTEAFF. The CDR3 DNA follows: TGTGCCAGCTCCCGCTGGAGGGACAGGGAAAACACTGAAGCTTTCTTT. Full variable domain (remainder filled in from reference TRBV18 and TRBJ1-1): NAGVMQNPRHLVRRRGQEARLRCSPMKGHSHVYWYRQLPEEGLKFMVYLQKENIIDESGMPKERFSAEFPKEGPSILRIQQVVRGDSAAYFCASSRWRDRENTEAFFGQGTRLTVV.

The chain's CDR3 is CSVNTLAGGRPSSYNEQFF. Written as DNA, the CDR3 is TGCAGCGTTAACACTCTAGCGGGGGGGCGGCCTAGCTCCTACAATGAGCAGTTCTTC. This chain connects TRBV29-1 to TRBJ2-1; 12 bases match TRBD2. CDR1 SQVTM and CDR2 ANQGSEA come from the germline V gene. J was trimmed by 0 bases and V by 5 bases; bases with no gene match: 14. This CDR3 has 19 residues.

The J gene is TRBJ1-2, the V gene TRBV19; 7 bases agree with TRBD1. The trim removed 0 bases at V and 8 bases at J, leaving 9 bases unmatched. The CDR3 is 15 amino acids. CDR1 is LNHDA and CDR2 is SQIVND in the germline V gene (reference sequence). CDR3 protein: CASSIEWTGWKGYTF. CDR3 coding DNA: TGTGCCAGTAGTATAGAATGGACAGGATGGAAGGGCTACACCTTC.

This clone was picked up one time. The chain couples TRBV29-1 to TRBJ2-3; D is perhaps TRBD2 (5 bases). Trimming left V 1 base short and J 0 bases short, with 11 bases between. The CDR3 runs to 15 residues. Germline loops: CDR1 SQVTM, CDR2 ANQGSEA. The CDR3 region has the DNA TGCAGCGTTGAAGTTGGAGGCCATAGCACAGATACGCAGTATTTT. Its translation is CSVEVGGHSTDTQYF.

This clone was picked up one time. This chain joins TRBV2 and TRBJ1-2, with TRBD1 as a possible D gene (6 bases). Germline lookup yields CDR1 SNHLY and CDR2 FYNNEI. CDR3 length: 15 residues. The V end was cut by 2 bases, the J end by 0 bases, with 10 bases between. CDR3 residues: CASSESGGANYGYTF. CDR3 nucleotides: TGTGCCAGCAGTGAATCGGGGGGCGCTAACTATGGCTACACCTTC.

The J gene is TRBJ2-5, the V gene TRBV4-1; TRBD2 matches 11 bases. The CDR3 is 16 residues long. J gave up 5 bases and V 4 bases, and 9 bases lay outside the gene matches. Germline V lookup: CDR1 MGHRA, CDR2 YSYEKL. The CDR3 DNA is TGCGCCAGCAGCCTATTAGCGGGGGGGCCGGGTGAGACCCAGTACTTC. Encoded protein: CASSLLAGGPGETQYF.

The CDR3 protein is CATSRDVEGQYF. DNA of the CDR3: TGTGCCACCAGCAGAGATGTCGAGGGGCAGTATTTT. V is TRBV15 and J is TRBJ2-3, with D possibly matching TRBD2 (5 bases). The V end was cut by 0 bases, the J end by 11 bases, with 9 bases between. Germline CDR1 is LNHNV and CDR2 is YYDKDF (reference sequence). CDR3 length: 12 residues.

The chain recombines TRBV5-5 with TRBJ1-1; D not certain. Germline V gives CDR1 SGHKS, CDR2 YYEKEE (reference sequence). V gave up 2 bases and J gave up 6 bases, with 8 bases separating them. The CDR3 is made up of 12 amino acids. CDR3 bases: TGTGCCAGCAGCTTTGAAAAGCCTGAAGCTTTCTTT. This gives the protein CASSFEKPEAFF.